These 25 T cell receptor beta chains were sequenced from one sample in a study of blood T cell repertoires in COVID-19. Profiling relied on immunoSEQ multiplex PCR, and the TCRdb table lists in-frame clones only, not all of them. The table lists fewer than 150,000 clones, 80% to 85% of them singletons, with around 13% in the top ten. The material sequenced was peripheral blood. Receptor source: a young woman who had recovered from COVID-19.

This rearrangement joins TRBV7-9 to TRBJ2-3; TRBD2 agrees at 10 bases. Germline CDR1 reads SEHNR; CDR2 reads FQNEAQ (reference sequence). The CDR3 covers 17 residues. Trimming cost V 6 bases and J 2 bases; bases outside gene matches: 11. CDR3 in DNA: TGTGCCAGCAGACACAAAGCTAGCGGGGGAGACACAGATACGCAGTATTTT. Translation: CASRHKASGGDTDTQYF.

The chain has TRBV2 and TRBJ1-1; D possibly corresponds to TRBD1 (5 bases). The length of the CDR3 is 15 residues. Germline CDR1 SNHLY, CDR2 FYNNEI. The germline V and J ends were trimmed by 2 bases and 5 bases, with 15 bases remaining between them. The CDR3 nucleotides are TGTGCCAGCAGTGAAAATTTTCAGGGATTTACTGAAGCTTTCTTT. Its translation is CASSENFQGFTEAFF.

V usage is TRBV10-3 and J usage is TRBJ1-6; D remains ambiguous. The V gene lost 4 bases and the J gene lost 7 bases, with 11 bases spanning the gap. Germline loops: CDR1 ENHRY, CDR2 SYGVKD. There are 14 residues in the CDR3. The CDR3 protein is CAISGHPANSPLHF. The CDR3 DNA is TGTGCCATCAGTGGGCATCCCGCCAATTCACCCCTCCACTTT.

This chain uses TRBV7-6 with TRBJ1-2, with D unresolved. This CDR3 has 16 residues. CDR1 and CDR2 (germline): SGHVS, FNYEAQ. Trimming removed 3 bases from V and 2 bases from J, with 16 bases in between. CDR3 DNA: TGTGCCAGCAGCTTGGGCAGTACCGGAAACAACTATGGCTACACCTTC. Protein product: CASSLGSTGNNYGYTF.

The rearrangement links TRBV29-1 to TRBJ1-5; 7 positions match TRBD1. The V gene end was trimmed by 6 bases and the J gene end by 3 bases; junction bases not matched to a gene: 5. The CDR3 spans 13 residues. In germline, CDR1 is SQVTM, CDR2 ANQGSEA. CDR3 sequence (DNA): TGCAGCGTCGTACAGGGGTCCAATCAGCCCCAGCATTTT. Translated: CSVVQGSNQPQHF.

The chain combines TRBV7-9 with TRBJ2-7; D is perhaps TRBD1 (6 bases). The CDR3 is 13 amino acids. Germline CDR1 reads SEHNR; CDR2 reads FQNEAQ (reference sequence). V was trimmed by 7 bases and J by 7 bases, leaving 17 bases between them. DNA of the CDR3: TGTGCCAGCACACTACAGGGTTGGGGTGAGCAGTACTTC. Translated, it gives CASTLQGWGEQYF.

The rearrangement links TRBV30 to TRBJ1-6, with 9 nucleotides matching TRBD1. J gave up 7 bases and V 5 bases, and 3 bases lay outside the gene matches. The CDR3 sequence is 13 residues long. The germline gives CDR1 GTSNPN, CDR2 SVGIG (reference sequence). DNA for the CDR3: TGTGCCTGGGAGGGACAGGGAAATTCACCCCTCCACTTT. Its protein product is CAWEGQGNSPLHF.

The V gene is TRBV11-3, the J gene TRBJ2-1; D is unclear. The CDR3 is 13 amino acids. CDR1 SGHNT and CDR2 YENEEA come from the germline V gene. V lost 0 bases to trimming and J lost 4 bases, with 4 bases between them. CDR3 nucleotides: TGTGCCAGCAGCTTAGAAGCATACAATGAGCAGTTCTTC. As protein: CASSLEAYNEQFF.

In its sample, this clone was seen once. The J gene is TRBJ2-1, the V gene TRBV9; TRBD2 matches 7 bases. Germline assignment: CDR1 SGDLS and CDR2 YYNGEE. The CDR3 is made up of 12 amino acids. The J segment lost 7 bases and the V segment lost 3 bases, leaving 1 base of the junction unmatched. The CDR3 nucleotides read TGTGCCAGCAGCGACGGGGGGAATGAGCAGTTCTTC. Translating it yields CASSDGGNEQFF.

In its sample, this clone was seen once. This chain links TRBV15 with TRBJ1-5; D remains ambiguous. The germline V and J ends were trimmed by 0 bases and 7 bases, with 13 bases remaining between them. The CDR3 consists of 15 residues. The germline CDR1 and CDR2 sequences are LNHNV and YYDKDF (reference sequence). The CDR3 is CATSRDLGVSQPQHF. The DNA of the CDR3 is TGTGCCACCAGCAGAGATCTCGGGGTGAGCCAGCCCCAGCATTTT.

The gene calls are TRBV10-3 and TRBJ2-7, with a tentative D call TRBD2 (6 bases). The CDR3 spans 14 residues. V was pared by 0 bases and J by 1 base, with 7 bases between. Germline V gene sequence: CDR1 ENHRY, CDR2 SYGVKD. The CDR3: CAISESGGSYEQYF. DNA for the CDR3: TGTGCCATCAGTGAGTCGGGGGGATCCTACGAGCAGTACTTC.

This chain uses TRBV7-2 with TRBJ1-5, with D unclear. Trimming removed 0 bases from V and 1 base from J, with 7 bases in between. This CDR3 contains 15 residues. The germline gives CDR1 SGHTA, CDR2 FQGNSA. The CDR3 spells CASSLAGRSNQPQHF. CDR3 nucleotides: TGTGCCAGCAGCTTAGCGGGCAGAAGCAATCAGCCCCAGCATTTT.

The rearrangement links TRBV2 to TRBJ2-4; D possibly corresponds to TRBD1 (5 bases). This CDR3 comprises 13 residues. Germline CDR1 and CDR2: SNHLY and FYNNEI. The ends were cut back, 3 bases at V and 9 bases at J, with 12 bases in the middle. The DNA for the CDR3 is TGTGCCAGCAGTGACCCAGGGATCGGCATTCAGTACTTC. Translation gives CASSDPGIGIQYF.

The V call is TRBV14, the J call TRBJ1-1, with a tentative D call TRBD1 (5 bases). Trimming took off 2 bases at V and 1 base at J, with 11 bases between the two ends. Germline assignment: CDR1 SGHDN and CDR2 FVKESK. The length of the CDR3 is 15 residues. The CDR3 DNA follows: TGTGCCAGCAGCCAACAGACAGCCACGAACACTGAAGCTTTCTTT. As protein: CASSQQTATNTEAFF.

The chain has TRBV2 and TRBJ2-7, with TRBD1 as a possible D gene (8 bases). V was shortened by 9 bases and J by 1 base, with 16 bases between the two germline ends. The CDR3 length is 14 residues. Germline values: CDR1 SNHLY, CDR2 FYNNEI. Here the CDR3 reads CARQRDRISYEQYF. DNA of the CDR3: TGTGCCAGGCAGCGGGACAGGATTTCCTACGAGCAGTACTTC.

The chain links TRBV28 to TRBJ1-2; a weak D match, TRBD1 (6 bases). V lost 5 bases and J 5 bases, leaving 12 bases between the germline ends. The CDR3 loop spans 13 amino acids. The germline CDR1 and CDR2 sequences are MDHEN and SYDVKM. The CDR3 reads CASSPTGLYGYTF. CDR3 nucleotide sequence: TGTGCCAGCAGTCCGACAGGATTATATGGCTACACCTTC.

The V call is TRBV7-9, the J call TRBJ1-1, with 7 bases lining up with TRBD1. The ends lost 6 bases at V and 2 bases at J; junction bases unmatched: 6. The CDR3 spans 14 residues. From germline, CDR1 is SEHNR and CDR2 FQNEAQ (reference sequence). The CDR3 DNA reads TGTGCCAGCAGTCCCACAGGGGTAAACACTGAAGCTTTCTTT. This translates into CASSPTGVNTEAFF.

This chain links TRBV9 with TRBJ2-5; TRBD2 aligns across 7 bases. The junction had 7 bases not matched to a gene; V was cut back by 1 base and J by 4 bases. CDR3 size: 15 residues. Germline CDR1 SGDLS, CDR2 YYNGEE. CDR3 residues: CASSVRGGSGETQYF. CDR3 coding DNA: TGTGCCAGCAGCGTAAGAGGCGGGAGCGGAGAGACCCAGTACTTC.

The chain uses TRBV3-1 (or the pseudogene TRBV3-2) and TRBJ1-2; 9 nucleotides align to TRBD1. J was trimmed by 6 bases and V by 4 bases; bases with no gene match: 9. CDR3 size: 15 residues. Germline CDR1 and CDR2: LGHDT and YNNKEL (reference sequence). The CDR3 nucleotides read TGTGCCAGCAGCCCCTACCCGACAGGGGGGGATGGCTACACCTTC. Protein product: CASSPYPTGGDGYTF.

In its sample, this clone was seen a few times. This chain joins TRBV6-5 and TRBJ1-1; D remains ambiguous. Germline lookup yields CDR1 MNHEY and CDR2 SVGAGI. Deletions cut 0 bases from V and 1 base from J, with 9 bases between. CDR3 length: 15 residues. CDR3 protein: CASSYSITANTEAFF. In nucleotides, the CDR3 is TGTGCCAGCAGTTACTCGATAACAGCGAACACTGAAGCTTTCTTT.

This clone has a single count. The CDR3 region is CASSSTGPMGPQHF. The CDR3 nucleotides are TGTGCCAGCTCGTCGACAGGCCCGATGGGGCCCCAGCATTTT. J is TRBJ1-5 and V is TRBV18; D may be TRBD1 (6 bases). Trimming cost V 6 bases and J 9 bases, with 18 bases left between them. The CDR3 loop spans 14 amino acids. Germline V CDR1 and CDR2: KGHSH, LQKENI.

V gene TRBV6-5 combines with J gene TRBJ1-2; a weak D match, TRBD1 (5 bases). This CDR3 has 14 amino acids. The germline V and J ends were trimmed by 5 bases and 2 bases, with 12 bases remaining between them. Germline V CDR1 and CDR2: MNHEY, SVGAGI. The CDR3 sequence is CASSRDSSNYGYTF. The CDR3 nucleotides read TGTGCCAGCAGTCGGGACTCGTCAAACTATGGCTACACCTTC.

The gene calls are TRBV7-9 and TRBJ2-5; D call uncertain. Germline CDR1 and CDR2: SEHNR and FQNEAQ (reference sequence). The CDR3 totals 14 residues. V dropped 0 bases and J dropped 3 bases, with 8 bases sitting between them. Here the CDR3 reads CASSLATVEETQYF. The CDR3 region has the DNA TGTGCCAGCAGCTTAGCTACAGTCGAAGAGACCCAGTACTTC.

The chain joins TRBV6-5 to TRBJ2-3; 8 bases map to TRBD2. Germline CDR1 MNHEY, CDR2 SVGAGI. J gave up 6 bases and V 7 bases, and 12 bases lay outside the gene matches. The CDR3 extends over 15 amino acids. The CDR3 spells CASTGRKAGADTQYF. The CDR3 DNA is TGTGCCAGCACAGGCCGTAAAGCGGGAGCGGATACGCAGTATTTT.

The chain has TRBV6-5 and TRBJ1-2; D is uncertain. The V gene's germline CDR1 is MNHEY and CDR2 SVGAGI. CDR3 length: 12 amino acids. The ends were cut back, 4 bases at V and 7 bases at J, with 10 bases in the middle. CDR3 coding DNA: TGTGCCAGCAGTTCCACGGCGGCTGGCTACACCTTC. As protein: CASSSTAAGYTF.